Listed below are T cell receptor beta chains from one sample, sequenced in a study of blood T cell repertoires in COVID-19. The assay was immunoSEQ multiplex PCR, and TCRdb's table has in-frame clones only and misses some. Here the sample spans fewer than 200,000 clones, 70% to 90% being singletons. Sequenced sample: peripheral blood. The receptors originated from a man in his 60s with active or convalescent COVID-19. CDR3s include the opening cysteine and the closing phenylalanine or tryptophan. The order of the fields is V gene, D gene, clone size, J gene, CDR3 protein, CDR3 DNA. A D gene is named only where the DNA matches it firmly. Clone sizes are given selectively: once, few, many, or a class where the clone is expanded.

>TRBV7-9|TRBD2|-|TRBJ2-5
CASSVGPGLAGGTWETQYF
TGTGCCAGCAGCGTCGGACCGGGACTAGCGGGGGGCACTTGGGAGACCCAGTACTTC
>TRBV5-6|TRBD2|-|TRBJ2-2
CASSFLQLAGGHAGELFF
TGTGCCAGCAGCTTTCTCCAGCTAGCGGGGGGGCATGCCGGGGAGCTGTTTTTT
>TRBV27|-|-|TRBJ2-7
CASSSGRNYEQYF
TGTGCCAGCAGTTCTGGGAGAAACTACGAGCAGTACTTC
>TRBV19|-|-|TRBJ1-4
CASSIRQGSEKLFF
TGTGCCAGTAGTATTCGGCAGGGTAGTGAAAAACTGTTTTTT
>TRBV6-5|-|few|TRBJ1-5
CASSHRLDSNQPQHF
TGTGCCAGCAGTCACAGGCTAGATAGCAATCAGCCCCAGCATTTT
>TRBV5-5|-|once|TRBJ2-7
CASSRELYEQYF
TGTGCCAGCAGCCGGGAGTTGTACGAGCAGTACTTC
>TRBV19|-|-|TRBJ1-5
CASSIVAGSNQPQHF
TGTGCCAGTAGTATAGTGGCAGGTAGCAATCAGCCCCAGCATTTT
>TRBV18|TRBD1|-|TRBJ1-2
CASSPQREQGARGYTF
TGTGCCAGCTCACCACAGAGAGAACAGGGGGCGAGAGGCTACACCTTC
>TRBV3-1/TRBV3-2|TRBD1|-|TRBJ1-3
CASSHGQGSNTIYF
TGTGCCAGCAGCCATGGACAGGGATCGAACACCATATATTTT
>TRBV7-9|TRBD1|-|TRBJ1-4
CASSPKTGEGEKLFF
TGTGCCAGCAGCCCGAAGACAGGGGAAGGCGAAAAACTGTTTTTT
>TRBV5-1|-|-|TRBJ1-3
CASSPSMTDSGNTIYF
TGCGCCAGCAGCCCCTCGATGACAGACTCTGGAAACACCATATATTTT
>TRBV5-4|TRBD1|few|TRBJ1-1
CASSPKQGIGGGTEAFF
TGTGCCAGCAGCCCCAAACAGGGGATCGGGGGAGGCACTGAAGCTTTCTTT
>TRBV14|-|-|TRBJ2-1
CASSPMGGYNEQFF
TGTGCCAGCAGCCCAATGGGGGGCTACAATGAGCAGTTCTTC
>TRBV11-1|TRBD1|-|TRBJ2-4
CASSLTGENIQYF
TGTGCCAGCAGCTTAACAGGGGAAAACATTCAGTACTTC
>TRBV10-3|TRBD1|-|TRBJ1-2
CAISDAGGYGYTF
TGTGCCATCAGTGATGCAGGGGGGTATGGCTACACCTTC
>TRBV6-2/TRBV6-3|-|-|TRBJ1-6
CASSYFRDSPLHF
TGTGCCAGCAGTTACTTCAGGGATTCACCCCTCCACTTT
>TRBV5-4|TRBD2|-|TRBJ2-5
CASSTTSGGLPWTQYF
TGTGCCAGCAGCACGACTAGCGGGGGACTACCCTGGACCCAGTACTTC
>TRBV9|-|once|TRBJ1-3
CASSDLSGNTIYF
TGTGCCAGCAGCGACCTATCTGGAAACACCATATATTTT
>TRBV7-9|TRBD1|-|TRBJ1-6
CASSLWGRQGGSPLHF
TGTGCCAGCAGCTTATGGGGTAGACAGGGAGGTTCACCCCTCCACTTT
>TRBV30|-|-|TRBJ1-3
CAWRAGNSGNTIYF
TGTGCCTGGAGGGCAGGCAACTCTGGAAACACCATATATTTT
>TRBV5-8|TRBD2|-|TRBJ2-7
CASSLRDYSYEQYF
TGTGCCAGCAGCTTGAGGGACTACTCCTACGAGCAGTACTTC
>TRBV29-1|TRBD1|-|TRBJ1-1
CSAGTVEAFF
TGCAGCGCCGGGACAGTTGAAGCTTTCTTT
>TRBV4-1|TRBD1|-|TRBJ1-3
CASSHRDDDRGRGNTIYF
TGCGCCAGCAGCCATAGGGATGACGACAGGGGGAGAGGAAACACCATATATTTT
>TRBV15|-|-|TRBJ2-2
CATATETTGELFF
TGTGCCACCGCCACAGAGACCACCGGGGAGCTGTTTTTT
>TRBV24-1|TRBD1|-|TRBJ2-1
CATSDPGTGDHEQFF
TGTGCCACCAGTGATCCCGGGACAGGGGATCATGAGCAGTTCTTC
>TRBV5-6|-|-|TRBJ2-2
CASSPRPGDTGELFF
TGTGCCAGCAGTCCGCGGCCAGGGGACACCGGGGAGCTGTTTTTT
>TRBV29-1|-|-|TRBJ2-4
CSVDAGENIQYF
TGCAGCGTTGATGCAGGGGAAAACATTCAGTACTTC
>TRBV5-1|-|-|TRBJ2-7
CASSLGPGSYEQYF
TGCGCCAGCAGCTTGGGACCAGGTTCCTACGAGCAGTACTTC
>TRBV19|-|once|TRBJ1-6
CASSIDDSSFSPLHF
TGTGCCAGTAGTATAGACGACAGCTCTTTTTCACCCCTCCACTTT
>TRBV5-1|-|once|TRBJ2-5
CASSLYATEQETQYF
TGCGCCAGCAGCTTGTACGCAACAGAGCAAGAGACCCAGTACTTC
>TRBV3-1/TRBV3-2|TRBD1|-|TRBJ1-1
CASSVDRATEAFF
TGTGCCAGCAGCGTTGACAGGGCCACTGAAGCTTTCTTT
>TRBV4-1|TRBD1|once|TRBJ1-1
CASSQDTNRGVTEAFF
TGCGCCAGCAGCCAAGATACGAACAGGGGGGTAACTGAAGCTTTCTTT
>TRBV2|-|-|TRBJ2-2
CASSRDSNTGELFF
TGTGCCAGCTCTCGGGACTCAAACACCGGGGAGCTGTTTTTT
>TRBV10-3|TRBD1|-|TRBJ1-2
CAISSGQGYDGYTF
TGTGCCATCAGTTCGGGACAGGGCTACGATGGCTACACCTTC
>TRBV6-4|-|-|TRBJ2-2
CASSDRKEAGELFF
TGTGCCAGCAGTGACCGAAAAGAGGCCGGGGAGCTGTTTTTT
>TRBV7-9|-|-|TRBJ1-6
CASSFASHPSSYNSPLHF
TGTGCCAGCAGCTTTGCGTCGCACCCGAGCTCCTATAATTCACCCCTCCACTTT
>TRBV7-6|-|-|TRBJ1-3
CASSLEAGASSGNTIYF
TGTGCCAGCAGCTTAGAAGCAGGGGCTAGCTCTGGAAACACCATATATTTT
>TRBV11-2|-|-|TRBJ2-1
CASSLGNYNEQFF
TGTGCCAGCAGCTTAGGTAACTACAATGAGCAGTTCTTC
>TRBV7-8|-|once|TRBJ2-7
CASSRTSYEQYF
TGTGCCAGCAGCCGCACTTCCTACGAGCAGTACTTC
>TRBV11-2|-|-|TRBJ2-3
CASSLRGFTDTQYF
TGTGCCAGCAGCTTACGAGGGTTCACAGATACGCAGTATTTT
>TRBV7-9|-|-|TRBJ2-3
CASSLGIGLPTDTQYF
TGTGCCAGCAGCTTAGGGATAGGACTCCCGACAGATACGCAGTATTTT
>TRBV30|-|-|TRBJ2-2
CAWSGGRVGTGELFF
TGTGCCTGGAGCGGGGGGCGCGTGGGCACCGGGGAGCTGTTTTTT
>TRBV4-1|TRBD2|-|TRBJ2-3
CASSVPLAGGRNTQYF
TGCGCCAGCTCCGTTCCCCTAGCGGGGGGGCGTAATACGCAGTATTTT
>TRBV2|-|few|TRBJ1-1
CASSEGRSEAFF
TGTGCCAGCAGTGAAGGGAGGAGTGAAGCTTTCTTT
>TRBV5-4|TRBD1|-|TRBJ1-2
CASSPRQKTRTGDGYTF
TGTGCCAGCAGCCCCAGACAGAAGACTAGGACAGGAGATGGCTACACCTTC
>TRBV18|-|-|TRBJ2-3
CASSPLRATDTQYF
TGTGCCAGCTCACCACTGCGAGCCACAGATACGCAGTATTTT
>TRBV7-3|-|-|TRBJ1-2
CASGLPGVRGYTF
TGTGCCAGCGGACTCCCAGGGGTTCGGGGCTACACCTTC
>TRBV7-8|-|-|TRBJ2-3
CASSLKLLSTDTQYF
TGTGCCAGCAGCTTAAAGCTGCTTAGCACAGATACGCAGTATTTT
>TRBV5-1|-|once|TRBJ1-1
CASSPDPGTEAFF
TGCGCCAGCAGCCCCGACCCAGGCACTGAAGCTTTCTTT
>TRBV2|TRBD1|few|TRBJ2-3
CASSPGTGSTDTQYF
TGTGCCAGCAGTCCCGGGACAGGGTCCACAGATACGCAGTATTTT
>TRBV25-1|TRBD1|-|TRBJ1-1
CASSPRTGDAAFF
TGTGCCAGCAGTCCACGGACAGGGGATGCAGCTTTCTTT
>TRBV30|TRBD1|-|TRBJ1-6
CAWSVLRTGANSPLHF
TGTGCCTGGAGTGTACTCCGGACAGGGGCCAATTCACCCCTCCACTTT
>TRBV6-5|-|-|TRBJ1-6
CASSYLSSPLHF
TGTGCCAGCAGTTACCTGAGCTCACCCCTCCACTTT
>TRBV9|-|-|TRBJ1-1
CASSPTTGNTEAFF
TGTGCCAGCAGCCCAACGACAGGGAACACTGAAGCTTTCTTT
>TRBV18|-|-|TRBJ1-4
CASSLDREKLFF
TGTGCCAGCTCACTCGACAGGGAAAAACTGTTTTTT